This T cell receptor beta chain was found in a study of beta chain features in type 1 diabetes. Study-level information: Sorted cell examination encompassed over 90 million cells across all samples.

Trimming stripped 3 bases from V and 5 bases from J, with 13 bases between. This CDR3 is built from 14 residues. Germline CDR1 and CDR2: SEHNR and FQNEAQ (reference sequence). This clone was seen ten or more times. What it binds is unknown. Whole-study findings and limits: All four CD4+ subsets of Type 1 diabetes patients contained TCRB CDR3s that were moderately but significantly shorter. Whether HLA type influences TCRB rearrangement remained unresolved here.

Sequencing targeted expressed TCRB transcripts, as all isolated RNA had been reverse transcribed. Measured with immunoSEQ multiplex PCR; TCRdb has only the in-frame clones, and not every one. Among about 370,000 clones listed, 8.5% to 10% were seen once. Sequenced material: central memory CD4+ T cells from blood. The sequence came from a young man with type 1 diabetes. J is TRBJ1-1 and V is TRBV7-9; no reliable D call. The CDR3: CASSLQVMGTEAFF. The CDR3 bases are TGTGCCAGCAGCTTGCAGGTCATGGGTACTGAAGCTTTCTTT.